The 18 T cell receptor beta chains below were found in one sample sequenced in a study of T cell changes during pregnancy in multiple sclerosis. Here immunoSEQ multiplex PCR was the method, and the copy in TCRdb shows in-frame clones only, minus some. Here the sample spans approximately 66,000 clones, 85% to 95% being singletons. Sequences were derived from peripheral blood, sampled in the third trimester of pregnancy. These TCRs come from a female donor in good health, enrolled as a control in a pregnancy study.

The chain carries TRBV18 and TRBJ1-6; the match to TRBD1 covers 7 bases. There are 15 residues in the CDR3. Germline V lookup: CDR1 KGHSH, CDR2 LQKENI. V trimming: 6 bases; J trimming: 7 bases; junction bases outside the gene matches: 9. For the CDR3, the DNA is TGTGCCAGCTCCCGAGGACAGGCAGAAAATTCACCCCTCCACTTT. Translation gives CASSRGQAENSPLHF.

The chain has TRBV2 and TRBJ2-1; 10 nucleotides agree with TRBD2. The J segment lost 15 bases and the V segment lost 4 bases, leaving 6 bases of the junction unmatched. The CDR3 totals 12 residues. Germline values: CDR1 SNHLY, CDR2 FYNNEI. This CDR3 reads CASSAIAGGWFF. CDR3 coding DNA: TGTGCCAGCAGTGCGATAGCGGGGGGATGGTTCTTC.

The V call is TRBV29-1, the J call TRBJ2-1; 8 bases are shared with TRBD2. This CDR3 has 13 amino acids. V dropped 6 bases and J dropped 5; count of bases not matched to a gene: 6. Per the germline V gene, CDR1 is SQVTM and CDR2 is ANQGSEA. CDR3 residues: CSVDPGLDNEQFF. The CDR3 coding sequence is TGCAGCGTCGACCCGGGACTAGACAATGAGCAGTTCTTC.

V is TRBV5-1 and J is TRBJ2-1; 11 bases are shared with TRBD2. Germline CDR1 SGHRS, CDR2 YFSETQ. This CDR3 region has 15 residues. Trimming removed 4 bases from V and 2 bases from J; junction bases left unmatched: 2. The CDR3: CASSIAGGAYNEQFF. Written as DNA, the CDR3 is TGCGCCAGCAGCATAGCGGGAGGGGCCTACAATGAGCAGTTCTTC.

The rearrangement links TRBV9 to TRBJ1-2, with unresolved D. The germline V gene encodes CDR1 SGDLS and CDR2 YYNGEE. V dropped 0 bases and J dropped 4 bases, with 19 bases sitting between them. The CDR3 length is 17 residues. CDR3 nucleotides: TGTGCCAGCAGCGTAGCTTTGGGAAGCGGACTAAGCTATGGCTACACCTTC. Protein sequence: CASSVALGSGLSYGYTF. Full variable domain (missing parts from reference TRBV9 and TRBJ1-2): DSGVTQTPKHLITATGQRVTLRCSPRSGDLSVYWYQQSLDQGLQFLIQYYNGEERAKGNILERFSAQQFPDLHSELNLSSLELGDSALYFCASSVALGSGLSYGYTFGSGTRLTVV.

The V call is TRBV5-6, the J call TRBJ2-5; the D gene is possibly TRBD2 (6 bases). Germline V gene lookup returns CDR1 SGHDT and CDR2 YYEEEE. The CDR3 loop spans 14 amino acids. Trimming took 3 bases from V and 2 from J, leaving 11 bases between them. In nucleotides, the CDR3 is TGTGCCAGCAGCTACTTAGCGGTACAAGAGACCCAGTACTTC. This codes for CASSYLAVQETQYF. The complete variable domain, with remaining parts taken from reference TRBV5-6 and TRBJ2-5, reads DAGVTQSPTHLIKTRGQQVTLRCSPKSGHDTVSWYQQALGQGPQFIFQYYEEEERQRGNFPDRFSGHQFPNYSSELNVNALLLGDSALYLCASSYLAVQETQYFGPGTRLLVL.

The chain uses TRBV7-3 and TRBJ2-3; a weak D match, TRBD2 (6 bases). V was cut by 4 bases and J by 5 bases, with 10 bases left in between. The CDR3 has 13 amino acids. CDR1 and CDR2 (germline): SGHTA, FQGTGA. The CDR3 nucleotides are TGTGCCAGCAGCTCAGGAGCGGGAGATACGCAGTATTTT. Translation gives CASSSGAGDTQYF.

This rearrangement joins TRBV5-1 to TRBJ1-4; D possibly corresponds to TRBD1 (5 bases). V was pared by 5 bases and J by 3 bases, with 8 bases between. The CDR3 totals 13 residues. The germline gives CDR1 SGHRS, CDR2 YFSETQ. CDR3 residues: CASRQAPNEKLFF. The CDR3 DNA follows: TGCGCCAGCAGACAGGCACCTAATGAAAAACTGTTTTTT.

The chain employs TRBV10-2 and TRBJ2-7, with TRBD1 matching over 9 bases. CDR3 length: 15 amino acids. V shed 6 bases and J 3 bases; nucleotides not matched to a gene: 9. CDR1 is WSHSY and CDR2 is SAAADI in the germline V gene. The CDR3 nucleotides are TGCGCCAGCAGGAAATCGGGACAGGGCCTCTACGAGCAGTACTTC. Its translation is CASRKSGQGLYEQYF.

The chain carries TRBV28 and TRBJ1-5; D is undetermined. V lost 2 bases and J lost 5, with 7 bases in between. The CDR3 consists of 13 residues. Germline CDR1 MDHEN, CDR2 SYDVKM. CDR3 sequence: CASSLAGYQPQHF. The DNA of the CDR3 is TGTGCCAGCAGTTTAGCGGGGTATCAGCCCCAGCATTTT.

This chain links TRBV5-5 with TRBJ2-7; TRBD2 agrees at 11 bases. Germline CDR1 reads SGHKS; CDR2 reads YYEKEE (reference sequence). Trimming removed 4 bases from V and 2 bases from J; junction bases left unmatched: 11. This CDR3 spans 17 amino acids. This chain's CDR3 is CASSLALAGGQTYEQYF. DNA for the CDR3: TGTGCCAGCAGCCTGGCCCTAGCGGGAGGCCAAACCTACGAGCAGTACTTC.

The rearrangement uses TRBV6-4 and TRBJ1-1; 7 nucleotides align to TRBD1. The CDR3 has 15 residues. Trimming took 7 bases from V and 3 from J; bases not matched to a gene: 11. The germline V gene has CDR1 MRHNA and CDR2 SNTAGT. The CDR3 protein is CASKMTGNGYTEAFF. The DNA of the CDR3 is TGTGCCAGCAAGATGACAGGGAACGGGTACACTGAAGCTTTCTTT.

The chain couples TRBV7-8 to TRBJ2-2; D not certain. Germline CDR1 and CDR2: SGHVS and FQNEAQ. Trimming took off 5 bases at V and 5 bases at J, with 9 bases between the two ends. The CDR3 is made up of 13 amino acids. CDR3 in amino acids: CASSPPLTGELFF. The CDR3 coding sequence is TGTGCCAGCAGCCCCCCTTTGACCGGGGAGCTGTTTTTT. Based on the CDR3 plus reference TRBV7-8 and TRBJ2-2, the full variable domain is GAGVSQSPRYKVAKRGQDVALRCDPISGHVSLFWYQQALGQGPEFLTYFQNEAQLDKSGLPSDRFFAERPEGSVSTLKIQRTQQEDSAVYLCASSPPLTGELFFGEGSRLTVL.

This rearrangement joins TRBV29-1 to TRBJ2-1; D remains unclear. The germline CDR1 and CDR2 sequences are SQVTM and ANQGSEA. Trimming took off 1 base at V and 6 bases at J, with 7 bases between the two ends. This CDR3 contains 12 residues. CDR3 nucleotide sequence: TGCAGCGTTGAAGGCCCGGGCAATGAGCAGTTCTTC. This codes for CSVEGPGNEQFF.

This clone showed up just a few times. This chain uses TRBV29-1 with TRBJ1-1; D gene uncertain. The CDR3 consists of 15 residues. V was trimmed by 4 bases and J by 0 bases, leaving 15 bases between them. Germline loops: CDR1 SQVTM, CDR2 ANQGSEA. DNA of the CDR3: TGCAGCGTTGCGGGAGGCCGGCAGATGAACACTGAAGCTTTCTTT. This codes for CSVAGGRQMNTEAFF.

This clone was observed once. The V call is TRBV9, the J call TRBJ1-3; D might be TRBD1 (6 bases). Between the trimmed V and J ends, which lost 5 bases and 8 bases, there was a span of 17 bases. Germline V CDR1 and CDR2: SGDLS, YYNGEE. This CDR3 has 14 residues. The CDR3 region has the DNA TGTGCCAGCAGTGCAAAGGGGGGGGGAGACACCATATATTTT. Translation gives CASSAKGGGDTIYF.

The CDR3 reads CASSTQDSSYEQYF. In DNA, the CDR3 is TGCGCCAGCAGCACCCAGGACAGCTCCTACGAGCAGTACTTC. J is TRBJ2-7 and V is TRBV5-1, with D possibly TRBD1 on 6 matching bases. Germline V CDR1 and CDR2: SGHRS, YFSETQ. Between the trimmed V and J ends, which lost 4 bases and 0 bases, there was a span of 11 bases. The length of the CDR3 is 14 residues.

This clone was found a few times. The DNA of the CDR3 is TGTGCCAGCAGCTCGTCCCCGGGACAGCTATGGGGCTACACCTTC. Amino acids: CASSSSPGQLWGYTF. This rearrangement joins TRBV5-6 to TRBJ1-2, with 7 nucleotides matching TRBD1. Germline CDR1 reads SGHDT; CDR2 reads YYEEEE. The CDR3 contains 15 residues. V shed 3 bases, J shed 8 bases, and the junction held 13 bases outside the gene matches.